Shown below are 20 T cell receptor beta chains from a single sample sequenced in a study of shared T cell receptors in the human thymus. TCRdb's copy holds only in-frame clones and misses some; the assay was immunoSEQ multiplex PCR. The sample lists hundreds of thousands of clones, 80% to 90% occurring once. These records were also assigned to another study, of human thymus T cells.

Sequenced sample: thymocytes. These receptors were obtained from a boy in the first two years of life with a congenital heart defect.

This clone was found once. V and J are TRBV4-2 and TRBJ2-5; TRBD2 is a possible D gene (6 bases). Deletions cut 0 bases from V and 2 bases from J, with 13 bases between. Germline loops: CDR1 LGHNA, CDR2 YNFKEQ. This CDR3 contains 16 residues. CDR3 nucleotide sequence: TGTGCCAGCAGCCAAGATGCCCCGGGACTGCAAGAGACCCAGTACTTC. Amino acid sequence: CASSQDAPGLQETQYF.

The rearrangement links TRBV7-9 to TRBJ1-1, with TRBD1 as a possible D gene (5 bases). Looked up from germline, CDR1 is SEHNR and CDR2 is FQNEAQ (reference sequence). The CDR3 consists of 15 residues. The germline V and J ends were trimmed by 1 base and 2 bases, with 11 bases remaining between them. The CDR3 DNA reads as TGTGCCAGCAGCTTAGTTCGGGGGGAAAACACTGAAGCTTTCTTT. Residues: CASSLVRGENTEAFF.

Comment on this clone: At one end the junction does not follow the germline gene, possibly because of a read error. Distinct nucleotide sequences in the sample also encode this CDR3. The CDR3 sequence: CASSEPTHRGWRNSPLHF. CDR3 in DNA: TGTGCCAGCAGTGAACCAACTCACAGGGGTTGGCGGAATTCCCCCCTCCACTTT. The gene calls are TRBV6-1 and TRBJ1-6, with 7 positions matching TRBD1. Per the germline V gene, CDR1 is MNHNS and CDR2 is SASEGT. The CDR3 totals 18 residues.

This chain joins TRBV19 and TRBJ1-2, with 10 bases matching TRBD1. The CDR3 is 16 residues long. The V gene's germline CDR1 is LNHDA and CDR2 SQIVND (reference sequence). V lost 3 bases, J lost 6 bases, and 10 bases stayed unmatched. DNA for the CDR3: TGTGCCAGTAGTATGGTGTCTAGGACAGGGGGGGATGGCTACACCTTC. Its translation: CASSMVSRTGGDGYTF.

This rearrangement joins TRBV27 to TRBJ1-4, with D uncertain. Per germline, CDR1 MNHEY and CDR2 SMNVEV (reference sequence). This CDR3 has 15 residues. V lost 5 bases, J lost 8 bases, and 18 bases lay in between. The CDR3 DNA sequence: TGTGCCAGCAGTCCCAGATTTTCGGGTGGCGAAAAACTGTTTTTT. Protein product: CASSPRFSGGEKLFF.

A single count supports this clone. The chain uses TRBV2 and TRBJ1-2; 8 positions agree with TRBD1. The length of the CDR3 is 16 residues. The V and J ends lost 0 bases and 4 bases, in that order; junction bases with no gene match: 7. CDR1 is SNHLY, CDR2 FYNNEI, per germline. CDR3 bases: TGTGCCAGCAGTGAAGCGTGTGACAGGGGTTGCTATGGCTACACCTTC. Its protein product is CASSEACDRGCYGYTF.

The rearrangement joins TRBV5-1 to TRBJ2-7; 11 bases line up with TRBD2. With 1 base clipped from V and 2 bases from J, the junction kept 14 bases outside the gene matches. Per germline, CDR1 SGHRS and CDR2 YFSETQ. The CDR3 runs to 19 residues. This CDR3 reads CASSLTAWWLTSGAYEQYF. The CDR3 nucleotides are TGCGCCAGCAGCTTGACCGCATGGTGGCTGACTAGCGGGGCCTACGAGCAGTACTTC. The full variable domain, in which reference TRBV5-1 and TRBJ2-7 provide the parts outside the CDR3, is KAGVTQTPRYLIKTRGQQVTLSCSPISGHRSVSWYQQTPGQGLQFLFEYFSETQRNKGNFPGRFSGRQFSNSRSEMNVSTLELGDSALYLCASSLTAWWLTSGAYEQYFGPGTRLTVT.

The sample holds a few counts of this clone. V gene TRBV11-3 combines with J gene TRBJ2-2; 7 bases align to TRBD1. This CDR3 is built from 14 residues. The V gene end was trimmed by 5 bases and the J gene end by 5 bases; junction bases not matched to a gene: 5. Germline V gene lookup returns CDR1 SGHNT and CDR2 YENEEA. The CDR3 sequence is CASSPRQGTGELFF. In DNA, the CDR3 is TGTGCCAGCAGCCCGCGACAGGGAACCGGGGAGCTGTTTTTT.

The chain carries TRBV2 and TRBJ1-3; 7 bases map to TRBD1. Germline CDR1 SNHLY, CDR2 FYNNEI. The CDR3 has 14 amino acids. Trimming took 0 bases from V and 6 from J; bases not matched to a gene: 2. CDR3: CASSEAGGLNTIYF. CDR3 bases: TGTGCCAGCAGTGAAGCAGGGGGCTTAAACACCATATATTTT.

The count of this clone is one. The chain joins TRBV2 to TRBJ2-4; 12 nucleotides line up with TRBD1. The CDR3 totals 15 residues. The germline V gene has CDR1 SNHLY and CDR2 FYNNEI. The V gene end was trimmed by 6 bases and the J gene end by 11 bases; junction bases not matched to a gene: 11. The CDR3 coding sequence is TGTGCCAGCAGAGCCGGGACAGGGGGCCCTGGCGTTCAGTACTTC. Amino acids: CASRAGTGGPGVQYF.

The chain links TRBV27 to TRBJ2-1; D might be TRBD1 (8 bases). The CDR3 length is 15 residues. CDR1 and CDR2 (germline): MNHEY, SMNVEV (reference sequence). The V end lost 2 bases, the J end lost 8 bases, and 16 bases lay between the germline ends. The CDR3 nucleotides read TGTGCCAGCAGTTTAAGCGGGACAGGTGTCGATGAGCAGTTCTTC. Encoded protein: CASSLSGTGVDEQFF.

The chain combines TRBV28 with TRBJ2-1; maybe TRBD2 (5 bases). Between the trimmed V and J ends, which lost 3 bases and 0 bases, there was a span of 24 bases. CDR1 MDHEN and CDR2 SYDVKM come from the germline V gene. The CDR3 spans 20 residues. The CDR3 is CASSFRGLGPNGSSYNEQFF. The CDR3 nucleotides read TGTGCCAGCAGTTTTCGAGGCTTAGGACCCAATGGGAGCTCCTACAATGAGCAGTTCTTC.

V gene TRBV19 combines with J gene TRBJ2-2, with 9 bases lining up with TRBD1. This CDR3 is built from 16 residues. V lost 7 bases, J lost 5 bases, and 11 bases stayed unmatched. Germline V gene data show CDR1 as LNHDA and CDR2 as SQIVND (reference sequence). Here the CDR3 DNA reads TGTGCCAGTACTCCAAACAGGGGGCAATATACCGGGGAGCTGTTTTTT. Translated: CASTPNRGQYTGELFF.

The chain links TRBV18 to TRBJ2-3; D not certain. Trimming pared 5 bases from V and 2 bases from J, leaving 11 bases between. This CDR3 spans 14 amino acids. The germline CDR1 and CDR2 sequences are KGHSH and LQKENI. The CDR3 DNA reads TGTGCCAGCTCAGACGGGTCGGACACAGATACGCAGTATTTT. It specifies CASSDGSDTDTQYF.

The V gene is TRBV14, the J gene TRBJ2-5; 10 bases fit TRBD2. Unmatched junction bases numbered 6, after V lost 0 bases and J lost 5 bases. The CDR3 is made up of 16 amino acids. Germline V gene lookup returns CDR1 SGHDN and CDR2 FVKESK. Written as DNA, the CDR3 is TGTGCCAGCAGCCAAGATAAGCGGGAGGGCCAGGAGACCCAGTACTTC. This gives the protein CASSQDKREGQETQYF.

The chain links TRBV28 to TRBJ1-4; the D gene is possibly TRBD1 (6 bases). Between the trimmed V and J ends, which lost 4 bases and 0 bases, there was a span of 24 bases. In germline, CDR1 is MDHEN, CDR2 SYDVKM. The CDR3 is 20 amino acids. The CDR3 bases are TGTGCCAGCAGTTGTAAGCCCCTCAGGGGAGGGATTTCAACTAATGAAAAACTGTTTTTT. It translates to CASSCKPLRGGISTNEKLFF. Together with reference TRBV28 and TRBJ1-4, the CDR3 gives the full variable domain: DVKVTQSSRYLVKRTGEKVFLECVQDMDHENMFWYRQDPGLGLRLIYFSYDVKMKEKGDIPEGYSVSREKKERFSLILESASTNQTSMYLCASSCKPLRGGISTNEKLFFGSGTQLSVL.

The chain uses TRBV28 and TRBJ1-1, with 7 bases lining up with TRBD1. The germline V gene has CDR1 MDHEN and CDR2 SYDVKM. The CDR3 sequence is 15 residues long. Trimming removed 5 bases from V and 4 bases from J; junction bases left unmatched: 10. In nucleotides, the CDR3 is TGTGCCAGCAGTGCCCTAGGACAGGACGGCACTGAAGCTTTCTTT. Residues: CASSALGQDGTEAFF.

The V call is TRBV19, the J call TRBJ1-4, with D unresolved. V was cut by 4 bases and J by 7 bases, with 16 bases left in between. The germline gives CDR1 LNHDA, CDR2 SQIVND (reference sequence). The CDR3 length is 15 residues. CDR3 nucleotides: TGTGCCAGTAGTAACCCCGATCTGCGAAGTGAAAAACTGTTTTTT. Protein: CASSNPDLRSEKLFF.

The genes are TRBV9 and TRBJ2-6; D possibly corresponds to TRBD1 (5 bases). CDR1 and CDR2 from the germline V gene are SGDLS and YYNGEE. This CDR3 spans 17 amino acids. Deletions cut 4 bases from V and 0 bases from J, with 14 bases between. The CDR3 bases are TGTGCCAGCAGCAGAAACAAACAGGACTCTGGGGCCAACGTCCTGACTTTC. It is translated as CASSRNKQDSGANVLTF. Supplemented by reference TRBV9 and TRBJ2-6, the full variable domain reads DSGVTQTPKHLITATGQRVTLRCSPRSGDLSVYWYQQSLDQGLQFLIQYYNGEERAKGNILERFSAQQFPDLHSELNLSSLELGDSALYFCASSRNKQDSGANVLTFGAGSRLTVL.

The chain links TRBV4-3 to TRBJ2-1; 7 bases align to TRBD2. The germline gives CDR1 LGHNA, CDR2 YSLEER. The CDR3 totals 16 residues. V lost 1 base and J lost 5; bases outside the gene matches: 8. DNA for the CDR3: TGCGCCAGCAGCCAAGGGGGCGGGAGAAGTAACAATGAGCAGTTCTTC. Amino acid sequence: CASSQGGGRSNNEQFF.